In this sample, the clone carrying this TCR beta chain turned up a few times. Its specificity is unknown. The record originates from a study of CD8 T cells in ankylosing spondylitis. Study-wide results and limits: The study looked at matched synovial fluid samples from ankylosing spondylitis patients. Disease-linked clones were reported to be significantly enriched there. Earlier authors reported some of these motif variants in reactive arthritis synovial fluid and blood. Fewer than ten highly homologous variants made up a TCR beta motif that seemed to typify ankylosing spondylitis blood. As for the disease-linked clones, they showed a CD8+ phenotype and occurred at relatively low frequencies in peripheral blood.

With 1 base clipped from V and 0 bases from J, the junction kept 8 bases outside the gene matches. The germline V gene has CDR1 LNHNV and CDR2 YYDKDF (reference sequence). The CDR3 spans 18 residues. For TCR beta, libraries came from quantitative 5'-RACE with molecular barcodes. TCRdb recomputed calls from the 5' RACE reads with MiXCR, one row per CDR3 protein. The sample carries around 140,000 distinct CDR3 sequences, 17% recorded once. The sequence derives from a male donor with ankylosing spondylitis. The chain combines TRBV15 with TRBJ2-5, with 10 bases lining up with TRBD1. The source material was blood, either unsorted or a sorted T cell fraction (not recorded which). The DNA for the CDR3 is TGTGCCACCAGCAGAGTGGACAGGGGGTGGCTAAACCAAGAGACCCAGTACTTC. This codes for CATSRVDRGWLNQETQYF. Drawing the rest from reference TRBV15 and TRBJ2-5, the complete variable domain is DAMVIQNPRYQVTQFGKPVTLSCSQTLNHNVMYWYQQKSSQAPKLLFHYYDKDFNNEADTPDNFQSRRPNTSFCFLDIRSPGLGDTAMYLCATSRVDRGWLNQETQYFGPGTRLLVL.